The entry below describes one TCR beta chain. Antigen: not known. This sample was taken from a study of cytomegalovirus exposure and HLA in healthy donors. Findings and caveats of the study: What a later analysis showed was that several of the most significant clusters appeared linked to common viral pathogens. Overall, some 160 TCR beta chains were annotated as cytomegalovirus-associated.

CDR1 LGHNT and CDR2 FRNRAP come from the germline V gene. V was pared by 7 bases and J by 8 bases, with 7 bases of the junction left unmatched. This CDR3 comprises 14 residues. Primers for the PCR totalled 60 Vbeta and 13 Jbeta. Data came from immunoSEQ multiplex PCR; TCRdb stores just in-frame clones and leaves some out. The sample lists 95,000 to 100,000 clones; approximately 71% were seen once. Sequences were obtained from PBMCs. This receptor was identified in a female donor in good health and CMV-seronegative. The J gene is TRBJ1-4, the V gene TRBV12-5; 10 bases map to TRBD1. This chain's CDR3 is CASETGTGEEKLFF. CDR3 nucleotides: TGTGCTAGTGAGACCGGGACAGGGGAAGAAAAACTGTTTTTT.